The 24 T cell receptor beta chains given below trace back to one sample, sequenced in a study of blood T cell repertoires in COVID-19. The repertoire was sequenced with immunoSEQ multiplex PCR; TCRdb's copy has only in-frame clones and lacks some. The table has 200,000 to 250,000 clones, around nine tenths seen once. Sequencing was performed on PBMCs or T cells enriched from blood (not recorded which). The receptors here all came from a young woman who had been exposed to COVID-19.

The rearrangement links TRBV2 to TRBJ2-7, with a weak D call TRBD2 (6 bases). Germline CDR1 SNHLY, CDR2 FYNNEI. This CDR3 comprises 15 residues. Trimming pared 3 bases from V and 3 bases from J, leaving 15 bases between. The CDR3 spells CASSEYIQEGYEQYF. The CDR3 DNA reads TGTGCCAGCAGTGAGTATATCCAGGAGGGCTACGAGCAGTACTTC.

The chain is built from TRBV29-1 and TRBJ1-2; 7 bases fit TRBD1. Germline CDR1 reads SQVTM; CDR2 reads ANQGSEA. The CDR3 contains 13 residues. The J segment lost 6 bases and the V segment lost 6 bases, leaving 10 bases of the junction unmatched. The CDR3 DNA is TGCAGCGTGGGAGACAGGGTTTACGATGGCTACACCTTC. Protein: CSVGDRVYDGYTF.

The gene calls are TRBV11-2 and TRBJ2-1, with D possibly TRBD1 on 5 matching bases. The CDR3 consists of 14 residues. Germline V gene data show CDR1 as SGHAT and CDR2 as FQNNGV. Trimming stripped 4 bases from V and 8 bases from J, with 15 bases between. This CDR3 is CASSSTAGSHEQFF. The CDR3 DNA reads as TGTGCCAGCAGCTCGACCGCAGGGTCGCATGAGCAGTTCTTC.

The chain's CDR3 is CASSEITGQGIPGANVLTF. Here the CDR3 DNA reads TGTGCCAGCAGTGAAATAACAGGACAGGGTATACCCGGGGCCAACGTCCTGACTTTC. The rearrangement joins TRBV6-1 to TRBJ2-6; 8 nucleotides align to TRBD1. The V gene's germline CDR1 is MNHNS and CDR2 SASEGT. The CDR3 has 19 amino acids. J gave up 4 bases and V 2 bases, and 13 bases lay outside the gene matches.

In DNA form, the CDR3 reads TGTGCCAGTAGGGTCTATGGACAGGGGATTGGTTCTGGGGCCAACGTCCTGACTTTC. Protein sequence: CASRVYGQGIGSGANVLTF. The V and J genes are TRBV19 and TRBJ2-6, with 9 bases that match TRBD1. J lost 1 base, V lost 6 bases, and 13 bases had no gene match. Germline values: CDR1 LNHDA, CDR2 SQIVND (reference sequence). CDR3 length: 19 residues.

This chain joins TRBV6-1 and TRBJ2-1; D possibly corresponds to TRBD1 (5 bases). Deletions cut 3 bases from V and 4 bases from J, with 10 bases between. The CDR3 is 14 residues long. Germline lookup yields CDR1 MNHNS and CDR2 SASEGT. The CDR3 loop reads CASSDQAGYNEQFF. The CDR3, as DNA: TGTGCCAGCAGTGATCAAGCAGGGTACAATGAGCAGTTCTTC.

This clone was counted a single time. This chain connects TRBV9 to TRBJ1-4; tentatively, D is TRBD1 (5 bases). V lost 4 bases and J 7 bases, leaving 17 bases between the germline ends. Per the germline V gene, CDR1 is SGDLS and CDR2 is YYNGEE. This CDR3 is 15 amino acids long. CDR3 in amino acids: CASSISVGGSEKLFF. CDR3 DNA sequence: TGTGCCAGCAGCATCAGTGTGGGGGGATCTGAAAAACTGTTTTTT.

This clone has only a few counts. The chain's CDR3 is CAIGGGGRTDTQYF. The CDR3, as DNA: TGTGCCATCGGTGGCGGAGGGCGCACAGATACGCAGTATTTT. The chain has TRBV10-3 and TRBJ2-3, with D perhaps TRBD2 (6 bases). Germline V gene data show CDR1 as ENHRY and CDR2 as SYGVKD. V was clipped by 8 bases and J by 1 base, with 13 bases between them. This CDR3 region has 14 residues.

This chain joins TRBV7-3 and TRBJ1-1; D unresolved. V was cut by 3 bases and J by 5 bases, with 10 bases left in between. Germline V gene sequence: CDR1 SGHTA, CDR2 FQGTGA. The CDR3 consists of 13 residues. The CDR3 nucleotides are TGTGCCAGCAGCTTGAGAAGAGGGACTGAAGCTTTCTTT. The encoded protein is CASSLRRGTEAFF.

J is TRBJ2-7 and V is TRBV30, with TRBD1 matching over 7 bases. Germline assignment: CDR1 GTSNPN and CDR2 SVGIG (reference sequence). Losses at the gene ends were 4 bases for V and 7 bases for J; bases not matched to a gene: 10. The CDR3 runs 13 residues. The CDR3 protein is CAWKGAGLYEQYF. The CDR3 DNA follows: TGTGCCTGGAAGGGGGCCGGGTTATATGAGCAGTACTTC.

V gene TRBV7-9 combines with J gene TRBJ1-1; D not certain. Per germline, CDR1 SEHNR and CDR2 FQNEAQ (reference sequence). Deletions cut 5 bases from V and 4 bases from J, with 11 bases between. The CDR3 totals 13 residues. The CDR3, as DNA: TGTGCCAGCAGCCCTAGACCGGGCACTGAAGCTTTCTTT. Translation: CASSPRPGTEAFF.

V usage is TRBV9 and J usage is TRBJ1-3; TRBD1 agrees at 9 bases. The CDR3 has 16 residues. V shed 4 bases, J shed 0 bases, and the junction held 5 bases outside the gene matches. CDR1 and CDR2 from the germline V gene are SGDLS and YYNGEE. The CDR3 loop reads CASSPRTGASGNTIYF. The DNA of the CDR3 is TGTGCCAGCAGCCCCCGGACAGGGGCCTCTGGAAACACCATATATTTT.

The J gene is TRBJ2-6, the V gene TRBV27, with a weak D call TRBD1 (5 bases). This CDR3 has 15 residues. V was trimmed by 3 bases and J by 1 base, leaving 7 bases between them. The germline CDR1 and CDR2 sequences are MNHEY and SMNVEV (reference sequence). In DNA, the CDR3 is TGTGCCAGCAGTTTCCACAGGTCTGGGGCCAACGTCCTGACTTTC. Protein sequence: CASSFHRSGANVLTF.

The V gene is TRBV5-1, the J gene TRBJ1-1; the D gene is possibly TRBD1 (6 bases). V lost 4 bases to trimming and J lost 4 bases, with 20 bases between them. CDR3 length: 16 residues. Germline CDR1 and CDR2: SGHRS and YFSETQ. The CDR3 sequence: CASSPSGGGGGTEAFF. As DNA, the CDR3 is TGCGCCAGCAGCCCAAGCGGCGGGGGCGGGGGCACTGAAGCTTTCTTT.

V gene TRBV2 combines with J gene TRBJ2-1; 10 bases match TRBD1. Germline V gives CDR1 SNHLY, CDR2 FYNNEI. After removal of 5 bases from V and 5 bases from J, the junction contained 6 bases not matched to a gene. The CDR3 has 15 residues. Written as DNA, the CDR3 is TGTGCCAGCAGTCGGGACAGGGGACCACACAATGAGCAGTTCTTC. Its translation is CASSRDRGPHNEQFF.

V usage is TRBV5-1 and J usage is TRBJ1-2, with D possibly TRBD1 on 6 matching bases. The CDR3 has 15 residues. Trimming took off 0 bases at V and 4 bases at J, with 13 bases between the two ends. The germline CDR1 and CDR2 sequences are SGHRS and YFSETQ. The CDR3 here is CASSLGGPVAYGYTF. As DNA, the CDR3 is TGCGCCAGCAGCTTGGGGGGGCCCGTGGCCTATGGCTACACCTTC.

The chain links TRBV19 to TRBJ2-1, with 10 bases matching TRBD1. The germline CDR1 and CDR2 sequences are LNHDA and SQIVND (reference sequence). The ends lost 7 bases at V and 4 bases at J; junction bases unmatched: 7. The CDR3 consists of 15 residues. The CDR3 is CASNRQGASYNEQFF. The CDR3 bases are TGTGCCAGTAATCGACAGGGGGCCTCTTACAATGAGCAGTTCTTC.

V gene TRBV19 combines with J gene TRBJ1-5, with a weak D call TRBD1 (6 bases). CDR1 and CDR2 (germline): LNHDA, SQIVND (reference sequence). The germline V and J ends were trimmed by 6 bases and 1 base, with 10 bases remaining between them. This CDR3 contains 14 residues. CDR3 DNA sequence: TGTGCCAGTAGCGAGAGGGGGAGCAATCAGCCCCAGCATTTT. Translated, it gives CASSERGSNQPQHF.

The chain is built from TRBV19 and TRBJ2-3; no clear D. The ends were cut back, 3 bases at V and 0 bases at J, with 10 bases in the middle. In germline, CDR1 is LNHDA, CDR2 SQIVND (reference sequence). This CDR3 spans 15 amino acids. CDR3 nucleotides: TGTGCCAGTAGTATTTTCCAAACTAGCACAGATACGCAGTATTTT. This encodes CASSIFQTSTDTQYF.

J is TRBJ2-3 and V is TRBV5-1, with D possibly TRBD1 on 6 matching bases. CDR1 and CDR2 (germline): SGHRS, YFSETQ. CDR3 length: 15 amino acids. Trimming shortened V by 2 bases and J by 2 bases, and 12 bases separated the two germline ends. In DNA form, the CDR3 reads TGCGCCAGCAGCTTACAGGGTTTCCCCACAGATACGCAGTATTTT. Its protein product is CASSLQGFPTDTQYF.

The CDR3 sequence: CASSSPGEDYEQYF. CDR3 in DNA: TGTGCCAGCAGCTCCCCCGGAGAGGACTACGAGCAGTACTTC. The rearrangement uses TRBV7-8 and TRBJ2-7; no firm D call. Germline V gene data show CDR1 as SGHVS and CDR2 as FQNEAQ. Trimming stripped 4 bases from V and 3 bases from J, with 13 bases between. The CDR3 contains 14 residues.

The CDR3 bases are TGTGCCATCAGTGAGTCGACAGGGACCTATGGCTACACCTTC. Its translation is CAISESTGTYGYTF. This chain links TRBV10-3 with TRBJ1-2; 7 bases line up with TRBD1. The CDR3 consists of 14 residues. Trimming cost V 0 bases and J 4 bases; bases outside gene matches: 2. From germline, CDR1 is ENHRY and CDR2 SYGVKD.

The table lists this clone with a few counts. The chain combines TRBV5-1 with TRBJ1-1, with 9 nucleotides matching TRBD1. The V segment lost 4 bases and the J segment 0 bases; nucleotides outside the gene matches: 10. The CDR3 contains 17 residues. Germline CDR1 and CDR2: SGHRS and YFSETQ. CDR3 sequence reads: CASSAGQGPGLNTEAFF. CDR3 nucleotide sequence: TGCGCCAGCAGCGCGGGACAGGGACCGGGACTGAACACTGAAGCTTTCTTT.

CDR3 residues: CASGLVQLGGRRASANEQFF. CDR3 nucleotide sequence: TGTGCTAGTGGTTTGGTACAATTAGGGGGCCGCCGCGCTTCGGCAAATGAGCAGTTCTTC. The V call is TRBV12-5, the J call TRBJ2-1, with 7 bases identical to TRBD1. The germline CDR1 and CDR2 sequences are LGHNT and FRNRAP. The J segment lost 7 bases and the V segment lost 0 bases, leaving 21 bases of the junction unmatched. CDR3 size: 20 residues. The complete variable domain, with remaining parts taken from reference TRBV12-5 and TRBJ2-1, reads DARVTQTPRHKVTEMGQEVTMRCQPILGHNTVFWYRQTMMQGLELLAYFRNRAPLDDSGMPKDRFSAEMPDATLATLKIQPSEPRDSAVYFCASGLVQLGGRRASANEQFFGPGTRLTVL.